The T cell receptor (beta chain) described here comes from a study of blood T cell repertoires in COVID-19. The overall study: The study drew acute and convalescent COVID-19 samples from the United States, Italy and Spain. The cDNA or gDNA used as material had been derived from T cells, B-cell-depleted T cells, or PBMCs.

Authors' methods: Amplification from reference gene primers served as the basis for estimated nucleated cell counts. The repertoire was sequenced with immunoSEQ multiplex PCR; TCRdb's copy has only in-frame clones and lacks some. That table is the source of V, J and clone size, and D and trimming were worked out from the DNA. The table has roughly 250,000 clones, around 89% seen once; the top ten hold around 0.84%. The sample was peripheral blood. The sequence derives from a man aged 30 to 39 with acute or convalescent COVID-19.

The CDR3 reads CASSVGQSNTGELFF. The CDR3 DNA reads as TGTGCCAGTAGCGTGGGACAGTCGAACACCGGGGAGCTGTTTTTT. The gene calls are TRBV19 and TRBJ2-2; 7 bases are shared with TRBD1. Trimming took 6 bases from V and 0 from J; bases not matched to a gene: 4. The CDR3 contains 15 residues. Germline V gene sequence: CDR1 LNHDA, CDR2 SQIVND (reference sequence).